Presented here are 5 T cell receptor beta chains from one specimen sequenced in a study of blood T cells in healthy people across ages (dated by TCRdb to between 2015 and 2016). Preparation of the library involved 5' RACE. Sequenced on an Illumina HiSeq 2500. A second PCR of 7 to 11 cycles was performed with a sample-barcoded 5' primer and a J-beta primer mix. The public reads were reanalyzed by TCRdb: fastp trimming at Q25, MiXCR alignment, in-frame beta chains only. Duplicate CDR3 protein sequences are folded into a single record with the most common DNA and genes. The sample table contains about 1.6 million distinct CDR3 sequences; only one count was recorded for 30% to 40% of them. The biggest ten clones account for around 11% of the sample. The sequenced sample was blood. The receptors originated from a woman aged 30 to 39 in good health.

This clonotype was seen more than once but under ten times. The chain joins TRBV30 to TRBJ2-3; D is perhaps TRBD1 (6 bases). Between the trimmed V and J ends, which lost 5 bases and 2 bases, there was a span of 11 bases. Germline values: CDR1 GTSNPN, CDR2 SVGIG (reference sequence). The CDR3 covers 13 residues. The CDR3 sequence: CAWGGVFTDTQYF. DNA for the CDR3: TGTGCCTGGGGGGGCGTATTCACAGATACGCAGTATTTT.

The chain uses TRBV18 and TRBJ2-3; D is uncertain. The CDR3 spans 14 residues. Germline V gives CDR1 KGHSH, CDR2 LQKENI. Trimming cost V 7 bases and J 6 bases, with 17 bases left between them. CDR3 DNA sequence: TGTGCCAGCTTCCGGGCGGATGCGGTGGATACGCAGTATTTT. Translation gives CASFRADAVDTQYF.

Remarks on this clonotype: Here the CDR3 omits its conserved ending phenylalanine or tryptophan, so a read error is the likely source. CDR3 nucleotide sequence: TGTGCCAGCAGCCCCGGGACCTTTTCCTACGAGCAGTACTGC. It codes for CASSPGTFSYEQYC. The V gene is TRBV3-1, the J gene TRBJ2-7; either TRBD1 or TRBD2 may supply D (5 bases each). CDR1 and CDR2 (germline): LGHDT, YNNKEL (reference sequence). Trimming cost V 4 bases and J 1 base, with 11 bases left between them. The CDR3 runs to 14 residues.

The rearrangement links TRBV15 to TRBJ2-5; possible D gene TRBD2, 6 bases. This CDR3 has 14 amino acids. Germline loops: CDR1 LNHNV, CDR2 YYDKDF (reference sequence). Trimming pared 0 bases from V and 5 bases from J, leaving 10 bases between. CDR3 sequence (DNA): TGTGCCACCAGCAGAGAGTCAGGGAGGGAGACCCAGTACTTC. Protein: CATSRESGRETQYF.

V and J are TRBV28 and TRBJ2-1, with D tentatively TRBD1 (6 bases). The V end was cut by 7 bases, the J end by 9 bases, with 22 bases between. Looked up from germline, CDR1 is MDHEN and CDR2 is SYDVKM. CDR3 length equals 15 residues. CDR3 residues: CASTSRGERIGEQFF. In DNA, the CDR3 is TGTGCCAGCACCTCCAGGGGTGAACGAATAGGTGAGCAGTTCTTC.